This T cell receptor beta chain was captured by sequencing in a study of blood T cell repertoires in COVID-19. Across the whole study: In each case, the material was cDNA or gDNA derived from T cells, B-cell-depleted T cells, or PBMCs.

The CDR3 is 16 amino acids. CDR1 SEHNR and CDR2 FQNEAQ come from the germline V gene (reference sequence). Trimming stripped 5 bases from V and 5 bases from J, with 21 bases between. Per the original methods: Amplification with reference gene primers provided the estimates of nucleated cell counts. Data came from immunoSEQ multiplex PCR; TCRdb stores just in-frame clones and leaves some out. The V and J calls and clone size are taken from that table; D and trimming were inferred from the DNA. The sample has 35,000 to 45,000 clones; over 75% are singletons. Sequenced sample: peripheral blood. The chain is built from TRBV7-9 and TRBJ1-1, with D possibly being TRBD1 (5 bases). The clonotype originates from a human donor in a cohort sampled during active COVID-19. The chain's CDR3 is CASSGGLWSGETEAFF. The DNA of the CDR3 is TGTGCCAGCAGCGGCGGCTTATGGTCGGGGGAGACTGAAGCTTTCTTT.